This T cell receptor (beta chain) was sequenced in a study of early T cells in non-severe SARS-CoV-2 infection. General study findings and limits: Using VDJdb, the matching emphasized anti-spike CD8 responses while missing private and CD4 specificities.

This clonotype was counted only a few times. Its antigen is as yet unknown. Individual cDNA molecules were tagged with unique molecular identifiers. TCRdb reanalysed the 5' RACE reads using MiXCR and keeps one entry per CDR3 protein. The table has 84,000 or so distinct CDR3 sequences, 14% seen once. This sequence originates from an adult who was a healthcare worker with PCR-confirmed SARS-CoV-2 infection or an uninfected control (not recorded which). The specimen was whole blood.

CDR3 region: CATSRGVQETQYF. DNA for the CDR3: TGTGCCACCAGCAGAGGGGTACAAGAGACCCAGTACTTC. The genes are TRBV15 and TRBJ2-5, with D unclear. V was trimmed by 1 base and J by 2 bases, leaving 5 bases between them. The CDR3 has 13 amino acids. Germline loops: CDR1 LNHNV, CDR2 YYDKDF (reference sequence).